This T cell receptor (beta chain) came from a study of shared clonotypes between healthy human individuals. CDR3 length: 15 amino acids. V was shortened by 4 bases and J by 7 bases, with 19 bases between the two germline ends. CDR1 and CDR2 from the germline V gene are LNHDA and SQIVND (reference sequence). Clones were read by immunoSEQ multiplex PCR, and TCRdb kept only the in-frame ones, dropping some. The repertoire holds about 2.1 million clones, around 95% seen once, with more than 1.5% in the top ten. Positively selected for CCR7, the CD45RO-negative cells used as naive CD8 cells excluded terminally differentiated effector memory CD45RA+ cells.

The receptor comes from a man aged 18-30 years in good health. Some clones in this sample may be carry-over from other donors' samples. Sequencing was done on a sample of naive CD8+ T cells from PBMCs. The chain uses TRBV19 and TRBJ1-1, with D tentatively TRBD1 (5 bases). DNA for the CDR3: TGTGCCAGTAGTACCGGGACCTTGCCACCCGTTGAAGCTTTCTTT. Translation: CASSTGTLPPVEAFF.